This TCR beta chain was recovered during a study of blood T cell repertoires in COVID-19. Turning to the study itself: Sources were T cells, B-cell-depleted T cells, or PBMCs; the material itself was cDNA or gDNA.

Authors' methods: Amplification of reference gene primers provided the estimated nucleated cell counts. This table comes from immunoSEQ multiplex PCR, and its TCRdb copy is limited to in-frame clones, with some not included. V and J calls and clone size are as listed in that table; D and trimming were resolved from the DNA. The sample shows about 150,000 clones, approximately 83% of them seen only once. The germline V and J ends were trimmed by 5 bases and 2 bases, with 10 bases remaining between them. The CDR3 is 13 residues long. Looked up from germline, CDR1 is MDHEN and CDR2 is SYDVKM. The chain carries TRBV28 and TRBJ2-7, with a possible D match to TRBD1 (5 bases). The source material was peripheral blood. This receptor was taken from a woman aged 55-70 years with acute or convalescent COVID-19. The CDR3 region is CASSLDRAYEQYV. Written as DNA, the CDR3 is TGTGCCAGCAGTCTAGACAGAGCCTACGAGCAGTACGTC.